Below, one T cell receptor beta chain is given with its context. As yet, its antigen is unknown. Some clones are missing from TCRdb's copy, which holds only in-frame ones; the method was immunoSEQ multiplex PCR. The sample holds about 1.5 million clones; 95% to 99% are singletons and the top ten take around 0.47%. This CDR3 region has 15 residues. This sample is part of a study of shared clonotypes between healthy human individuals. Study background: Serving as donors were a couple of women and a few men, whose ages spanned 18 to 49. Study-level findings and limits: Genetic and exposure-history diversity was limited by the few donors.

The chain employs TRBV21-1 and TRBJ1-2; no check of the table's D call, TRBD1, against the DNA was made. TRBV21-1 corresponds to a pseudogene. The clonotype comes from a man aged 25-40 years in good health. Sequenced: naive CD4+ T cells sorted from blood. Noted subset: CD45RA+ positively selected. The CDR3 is CASSNRTVANYGYTF. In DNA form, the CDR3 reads TGTGCCAGCAGCAATAGGACAGTCGCTAACTATGGCTACACCTTC.